The T cell receptor (beta chain) under discussion was sequenced for a study of blood T cells in healthy people across ages. This clonotype has more than one count but fewer than ten. Primed by a sample-barcoded 5' primer and a J-beta primer mix, a second PCR proceeded for about 7 to 11 cycles. TCRdb reanalysed the 5' RACE reads using MiXCR and keeps one entry per CDR3 protein. The sample shows about 1.5 million distinct CDR3 sequences, under 55% of them seen only once. The CDR3 runs to 15 residues. Between the trimmed V and J ends, which lost 4 bases and 7 bases, there was a span of 17 bases. The sample taken for sequencing was blood. This clonotype was obtained from a woman under 30 in good health. This rearrangement joins TRBV12-3 or TRBV12-4 to TRBJ1-5, with D possibly TRBD1 on 6 matching bases. The CDR3 DNA reads TGTGCCAGCAGTTCCGGGGGCCTCTCAGGACAGCCCCAGCATTTT. Encoded protein: CASSSGGLSGQPQHF.